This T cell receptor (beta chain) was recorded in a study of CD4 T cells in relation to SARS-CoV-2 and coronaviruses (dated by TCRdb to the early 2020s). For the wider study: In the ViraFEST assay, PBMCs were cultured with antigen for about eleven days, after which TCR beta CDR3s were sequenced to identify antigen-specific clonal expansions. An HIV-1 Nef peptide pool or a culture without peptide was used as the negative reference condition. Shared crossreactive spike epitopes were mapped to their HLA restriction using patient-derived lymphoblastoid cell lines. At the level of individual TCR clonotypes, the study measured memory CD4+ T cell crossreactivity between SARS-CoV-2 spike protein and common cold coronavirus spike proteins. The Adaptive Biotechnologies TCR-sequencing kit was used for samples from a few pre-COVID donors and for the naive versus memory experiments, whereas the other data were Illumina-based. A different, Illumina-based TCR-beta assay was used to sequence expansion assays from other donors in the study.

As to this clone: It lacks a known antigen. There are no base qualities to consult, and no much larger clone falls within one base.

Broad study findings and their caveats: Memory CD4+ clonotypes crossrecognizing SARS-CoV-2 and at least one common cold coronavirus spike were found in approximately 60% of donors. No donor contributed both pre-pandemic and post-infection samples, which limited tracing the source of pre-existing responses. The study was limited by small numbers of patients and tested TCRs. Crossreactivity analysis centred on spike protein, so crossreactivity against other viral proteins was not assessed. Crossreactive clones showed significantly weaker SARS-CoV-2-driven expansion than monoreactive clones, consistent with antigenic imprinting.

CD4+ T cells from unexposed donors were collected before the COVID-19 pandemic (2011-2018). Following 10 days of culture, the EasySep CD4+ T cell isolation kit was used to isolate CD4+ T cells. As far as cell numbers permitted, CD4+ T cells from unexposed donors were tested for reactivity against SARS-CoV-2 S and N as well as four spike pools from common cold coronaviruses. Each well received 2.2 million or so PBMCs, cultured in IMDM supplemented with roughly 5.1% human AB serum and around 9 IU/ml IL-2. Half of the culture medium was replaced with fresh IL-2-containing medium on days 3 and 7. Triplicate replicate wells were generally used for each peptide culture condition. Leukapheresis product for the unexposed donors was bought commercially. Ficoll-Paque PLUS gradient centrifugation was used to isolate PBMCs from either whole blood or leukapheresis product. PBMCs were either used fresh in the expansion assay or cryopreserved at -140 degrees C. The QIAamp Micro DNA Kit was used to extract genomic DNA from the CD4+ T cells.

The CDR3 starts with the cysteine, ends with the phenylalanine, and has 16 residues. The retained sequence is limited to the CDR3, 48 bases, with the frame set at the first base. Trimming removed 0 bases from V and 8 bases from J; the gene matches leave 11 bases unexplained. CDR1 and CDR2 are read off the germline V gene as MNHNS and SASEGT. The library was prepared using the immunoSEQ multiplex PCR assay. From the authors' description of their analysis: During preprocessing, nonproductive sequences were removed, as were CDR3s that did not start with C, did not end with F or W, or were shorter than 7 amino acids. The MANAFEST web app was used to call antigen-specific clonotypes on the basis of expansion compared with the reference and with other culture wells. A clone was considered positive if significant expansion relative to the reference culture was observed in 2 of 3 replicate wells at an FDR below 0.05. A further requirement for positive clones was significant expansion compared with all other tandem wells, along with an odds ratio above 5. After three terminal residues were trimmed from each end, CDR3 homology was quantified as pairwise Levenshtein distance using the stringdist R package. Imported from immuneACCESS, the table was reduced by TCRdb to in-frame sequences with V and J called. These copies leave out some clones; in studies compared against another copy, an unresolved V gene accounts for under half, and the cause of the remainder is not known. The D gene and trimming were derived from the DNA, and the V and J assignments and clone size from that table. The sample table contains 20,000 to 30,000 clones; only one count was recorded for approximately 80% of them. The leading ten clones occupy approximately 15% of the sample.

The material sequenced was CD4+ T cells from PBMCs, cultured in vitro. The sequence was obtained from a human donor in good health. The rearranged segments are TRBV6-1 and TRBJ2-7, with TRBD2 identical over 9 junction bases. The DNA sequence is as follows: TGTGCCAGCAGTGAAGCGGGGACTAGCTATGGGGTACAGCAGTACTTC. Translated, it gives CASSEAGTSYGVQQYF.